The rows below give T cell receptor beta chains drawn from one sample of a study of CD8+ T cells in alopecia areata. Using immunoSEQ multiplex PCR, the repertoire was profiled, and TCRdb retains in-frame clones only, with some absent. The profile shows 130,000 or so clones, around 63% of them singletons. Specimen: CD4+ T cells sorted from blood, collected at week 4, from a patient treated with tofacitinib. The receptors originated from a human donor with alopecia areata. Both conserved end residues are part of each CDR3. The D gene is left open where the match is weak. Part of the rows lack a size; the others show once, few, many or a class for expanded clones.

CDR3 length,clone size,V gene,D gene,J gene,CDR3 protein,CDR3 DNA
13,.,TRBV7-9,.,TRBJ1-1,CASSLRGDTEAFF,TGTGCCAGCAGCTTAAGAGGGGACACTGAAGCTTTCTTT
16,.,TRBV5-1,.,TRBJ1-2,CASSLGDSLPNYGYTF,TGCGCCAGCAGCTTGGGAGACAGCTTACCAAACTATGGCTACACCTTC
16,few,TRBV9,.,TRBJ1-2,CASSLLTGGETYGYTF,TGTGCCAGCAGCCTATTGACAGGTGGGGAAACCTATGGCTACACCTTC
15,.,TRBV7-8,.,TRBJ1-1,CASSSSPLGLAEAFF,TGTGCCAGCAGCTCGTCCCCTCTCGGGCTGGCTGAAGCTTTCTTT
15,.,TRBV5-4,.,TRBJ1-1,CASSAREAENTEAFF,TGTGCCAGCAGCGCTCGGGAGGCCGAGAACACTGAAGCTTTCTTT
12,.,TRBV5-6,TRBD1,TRBJ2-5,CASSGTAETQYF,TGTGCCAGCAGCGGGACAGCAGAGACCCAGTACTTC
13,few,TRBV4-3,.,TRBJ2-7,CASSQDRQAHNYF,TGCGCCAGCAGCCAAGATCGACAGGCGCACAACTACTTC
15,.,TRBV10-3,.,TRBJ1-1,CAIRGGQLVGTEAFF,TGTGCCATCAGGGGGGGACAACTCGTCGGCACTGAAGCTTTCTTT
14,.,TRBV29-1,TRBD1,TRBJ2-7,CSVQYLGTGHEQYF,TGCAGCGTTCAATATCTCGGGACAGGGCACGAGCAGTACTTC
15,.,TRBV11-2,TRBD2,TRBJ2-5,CASSLVLAGQETQYF,TGTGCCAGCAGCTTAGTGCTAGCGGGCCAAGAGACCCAGTACTTC
15,.,TRBV2,.,TRBJ2-6,CASGSGQPGANVLTF,TGTGCCAGCGGCTCGGGTCAGCCTGGGGCCAACGTCCTGACTTTC
13,.,TRBV7-9,TRBD2,TRBJ2-7,CASSQTSGYEQYF,TGTGCCAGCAGCCAGACTAGCGGCTACGAGCAGTACTTC
16,.,TRBV4-2,TRBD2,TRBJ2-7,CASSQEIRGGAYEQYF,TGTGCCAGCAGCCAAGAGATACGGGGGGGAGCCTACGAGCAGTACTTC
14,.,TRBV19,TRBD1,TRBJ1-1,CASSNRGPVTEAFF,TGTGCCAGTAGTAACAGGGGCCCCGTCACTGAAGCTTTCTTT
13,few,TRBV28,.,TRBJ1-4,CASSSREGEKLFF,TGTGCCAGCAGTTCCCGTGAAGGTGAAAAACTGTTTTTT
14,.,TRBV27,.,TRBJ2-6,CASSLGTGANVLTF,TGTGCCAGCAGTTTAGGGACTGGGGCCAACGTCCTGACTTTC
18,.,TRBV4-2,TRBD1,TRBJ2-7,CASSQPQGDRGRSYEQYF,TGTGCCAGCAGCCAACCCCAAGGGGACAGGGGGCGAAGCTACGAGCAGTACTTC
13,.,TRBV29-1,.,TRBJ2-1,CSVDGGKGDLGFF,TGCAGCGTTGACGGTGGAAAGGGGGACCTGGGGTTCTTC
16,.,TRBV7-2,TRBD2,TRBJ2-5,CASSQLRTSGQETQYF,TGTGCCAGCAGCCAACTCCGGACTAGCGGCCAAGAGACCCAGTACTTC
15,few,TRBV7-2,.,TRBJ2-5,CASTLENDLGETQYF,TGTGCCAGCACCCTTGAGAATGATCTGGGGGAGACCCAGTACTTC
14,.,TRBV29-1,.,TRBJ1-5,CSVGTGSSNQPQHF,TGCAGCGTTGGCACCGGGTCTAGCAATCAGCCCCAGCATTTT
14,.,TRBV30,.,TRBJ1-5,CAWSVELFNQPQHF,TGTGCCTGGAGTGTAGAACTGTTCAATCAGCCCCAGCATTTT
15,.,TRBV19,.,TRBJ1-5,CASSIYWNSNQPQHF,TGTGCCAGTAGTATTTATTGGAATAGCAATCAGCCCCAGCATTTT
14,.,TRBV4-3,.,TRBJ1-5,CASSDQGIGQPQHF,TGCGCCAGCAGCGACCAGGGTATAGGTCAGCCCCAGCATTTT
13,.,TRBV19,TRBD1,TRBJ2-5,CASSWTGAETQYF,TGTGCCAGTAGCTGGACAGGGGCAGAGACCCAGTACTTC
17,.,TRBV10-3,TRBD2,TRBJ2-4,CATSSASGATGVDIQYF,TGTGCCACCAGCTCTGCTAGCGGGGCCACCGGAGTCGACATTCAGTACTTC
11,.,TRBV20-1,.,TRBJ2-5,CSAIVLETQYF,TGCAGTGCTATCGTCTTGGAGACCCAGTACTTC
15,.,TRBV30,.,TRBJ1-2,CAWSVGRDGYYGYTF,TGTGCCTGGAGTGTAGGCAGGGACGGATACTATGGCTACACCTTC
15,.,TRBV7-6,TRBD2,TRBJ2-1,CASSLSGGAYNEQFF,TGTGCCAGCAGTTTAAGCGGGGGGGCATACAATGAGCAGTTCTTC
16,.,TRBV6-5,TRBD2,TRBJ2-1,CASSYSSGKSYNEQFF,TGTGCCAGCAGTTACTCAAGCGGGAAATCCTACAATGAGCAGTTCTTC
18,once,TRBV5-1,TRBD1,TRBJ2-2,CASSQNQPGQGAAGELFF,TGCGCCAGCAGCCAAAACCAACCGGGACAGGGGGCGGCCGGGGAGCTGTTTTTT
14,once,TRBV29-1,TRBD1,TRBJ1-3,CSVGNRGSGNTIYF,TGCAGCGTTGGGAACAGGGGGTCCGGAAACACCATATATTTT